This T cell receptor beta chain was profiled in a study of OX40 agonist ivuxolimab in advanced cancers. Data came from immunoSEQ multiplex PCR; TCRdb stores just in-frame clones and leaves some out. The sample has roughly 67,000 clones; around 90% are singletons. Trimming stripped 5 bases from V and 2 bases from J, with 12 bases between. Germline assignment: CDR1 MDHEN and CDR2 SYDVKM. CDR3 length: 14 residues. V usage is TRBV28 and J usage is TRBJ2-5, with D perhaps matching TRBD1 (6 bases). Here the sequenced sample was CD4+ or CD8+ T cells sorted from blood, taken in a trial of the OX40 agonist ivuxolimab. The sequence derives from an adult with an advanced solid tumor such as melanoma, head and neck, liver or kidney cancer. The CDR3 region has the DNA TGTGCCAGCAGTCTCCGAGGGGGTCAAGAGACCCAGTACTTC. Translating gives CASSLRGGQETQYF.